This T cell receptor beta chain was captured in a study of shared clonotypes between healthy human individuals (dated by TCRdb to the early 2020s). Describing the broader study: A couple of women and three men aged 18 to 49 years were included in the cohort. Different laboratories and diverse techniques were used to prepare libraries and sequence TCR repertoires, to increase sequencing depth and limit assay-specific biases. Between about 0.8 and 9 billion PBMCs per donor were obtained by leukapheresis. For each donor, CD4 naive and CD4 memory were each given three plates, CD8 naive was given two plates, and CD8 memory was given one plate. To estimate repertoire size and how much clonotypes are shared between individuals, the study performed deep sequencing of blood TCR repertoires from five healthy adults.

V is cut by 0 bases and J by 3 bases, and the space between the germline ends is 6 bases. The germline V gene (reference sequence) provides CDR1 MNHEY and CDR2 SMNVEV. The CDR3 numbers 13 residues from cysteine through phenylalanine. Only the CDR3 part of the read is kept: 39 bases, read in frame from the first base. CD8 naive samples consisted of CD45RO-negative cells that were positively selected for CCR7, yielding a CD45RA+CCR7+ population without TemRA cells. Healthy HIV-negative adults with no recently reported acute infections or vaccinations were included as donors. Every donor was a Caucasian adult living in Nashville, Tennessee, USA. Blood was obtained by leukapheresis, after which PBMCs were separated by Ficoll-Histopaque density gradient centrifugation and cryopreserved in liquid nitrogen vapor phase. Analytical flow cytometry was used to check the purity and quantity of each magnetically sorted T cell population. Each sorted fraction had its genomic DNA isolated and then quantified by UV absorbance on a Nanodrop 2000c.

In regard to this clone: What antigen it recognizes has not been identified. Base qualities are not at hand, and no much larger clone is one base apart.

TCR CDR3 regions were amplified from genomic DNA by multiplex PCR using the deep immunoSEQ assay. Genomic DNA extracted from each cell subset was distributed evenly over all wells of several immunoSEQ 96-well plates, and each plate served as one replicate. For sorted subsets, approximately 210 ng of genomic DNA, equivalent to some 30,000 T cell genomes, went into each replicate PCR. The purified libraries were quantified using a Qubit 3.0 fluorometer, sized with a Bioanalyzer 2100, and then quantified again using the KAPA Library Quantification kit. Every immunoSEQ 96-well plate was sequenced on a dedicated single-read 150-cycle Illumina NextSeq 550 flow cell. As for how the authors treated the data: Because only junctional sequences without quality scores were contained in the immunoSEQ output, filtering matching that applied to full-length reads could not be performed. Sequences were annotated with PyIR, a Python wrapper for IgBLAST v1.9, using IMGT germline references to assign V/J genes and CDR3. Reads with weak V/J assignments (E-value above 1e-6), missing CDR3, stop codons, out-of-frame junctions, or ambiguous translated residues were removed. V3J clonotypes were defined by identical inferred V gene, J gene, and CDR3 amino acid sequence. The percentage overlap between two repertoires was calculated by dividing the number of shared unique clonotypes by the size of the smaller repertoire. RTK rarefaction, the Chao1 estimator, and Recon v2.1 estimates of unobserved clonotypes were used to assess repertoire richness. For all TCRbeta clonotypes obtained by the gDNA method from a handful of donors, generation probabilities were computed with OLGA. TCRdb provides this immuneACCESS table in a form limited to in-frame rearrangements. Some clones are lacking; in checked studies, under half of them reflect an unresolved V gene, and why the rest are absent is not known. V and J calls plus clone size are reproduced from that table; the DNA served to infer D and trimming. Across this sample there are around 580,000 clones, with 95% to 98% seen only once. The top ten clones comprise 0.3% of the sample.

Study-level results and caveats: Because the study included only a small number of donors, the genetic and exposure-history diversity represented was limited. Pairwise subsampling indicated that sequencing depth was expected to affect the degree of clonotype sharing among donors. Compared with non-shared clonotypes, the clonotypes found in all four sorted-subset donors had higher generation probabilities. Larger estimated clonotype richness was generally found for naive subsets than for memory subsets. Incomplete sequencing was indicated by rarefaction of sorted-subset datasets, despite the large sequencing depth. When four donors were compared, the shared fraction of clonotypes was approximately 5% for naive CD4, about 4% for naive CD8, 2.3% for memory CD4, and less than 0.5% for memory CD8. Sampling was restricted to blood, and TCR repertoires in tissue are likely to differ from TCR repertoires in blood.

Rearrangement joined TRBV27 to TRBJ2-7, with no confidently assigned D gene. The clonotype comes from a man aged 25 to 45 in good health. The sample taken for sequencing was naive CD8+ T cells sorted from blood. The sample's cell subset or site label, in plain terms: CD45RA+CCR7+. The CDR3 corresponds to CASSLSPDYEQYF. The sequence in DNA is TGTGCCAGCAGTTTATCGCCCGACTACGAGCAGTACTTC.